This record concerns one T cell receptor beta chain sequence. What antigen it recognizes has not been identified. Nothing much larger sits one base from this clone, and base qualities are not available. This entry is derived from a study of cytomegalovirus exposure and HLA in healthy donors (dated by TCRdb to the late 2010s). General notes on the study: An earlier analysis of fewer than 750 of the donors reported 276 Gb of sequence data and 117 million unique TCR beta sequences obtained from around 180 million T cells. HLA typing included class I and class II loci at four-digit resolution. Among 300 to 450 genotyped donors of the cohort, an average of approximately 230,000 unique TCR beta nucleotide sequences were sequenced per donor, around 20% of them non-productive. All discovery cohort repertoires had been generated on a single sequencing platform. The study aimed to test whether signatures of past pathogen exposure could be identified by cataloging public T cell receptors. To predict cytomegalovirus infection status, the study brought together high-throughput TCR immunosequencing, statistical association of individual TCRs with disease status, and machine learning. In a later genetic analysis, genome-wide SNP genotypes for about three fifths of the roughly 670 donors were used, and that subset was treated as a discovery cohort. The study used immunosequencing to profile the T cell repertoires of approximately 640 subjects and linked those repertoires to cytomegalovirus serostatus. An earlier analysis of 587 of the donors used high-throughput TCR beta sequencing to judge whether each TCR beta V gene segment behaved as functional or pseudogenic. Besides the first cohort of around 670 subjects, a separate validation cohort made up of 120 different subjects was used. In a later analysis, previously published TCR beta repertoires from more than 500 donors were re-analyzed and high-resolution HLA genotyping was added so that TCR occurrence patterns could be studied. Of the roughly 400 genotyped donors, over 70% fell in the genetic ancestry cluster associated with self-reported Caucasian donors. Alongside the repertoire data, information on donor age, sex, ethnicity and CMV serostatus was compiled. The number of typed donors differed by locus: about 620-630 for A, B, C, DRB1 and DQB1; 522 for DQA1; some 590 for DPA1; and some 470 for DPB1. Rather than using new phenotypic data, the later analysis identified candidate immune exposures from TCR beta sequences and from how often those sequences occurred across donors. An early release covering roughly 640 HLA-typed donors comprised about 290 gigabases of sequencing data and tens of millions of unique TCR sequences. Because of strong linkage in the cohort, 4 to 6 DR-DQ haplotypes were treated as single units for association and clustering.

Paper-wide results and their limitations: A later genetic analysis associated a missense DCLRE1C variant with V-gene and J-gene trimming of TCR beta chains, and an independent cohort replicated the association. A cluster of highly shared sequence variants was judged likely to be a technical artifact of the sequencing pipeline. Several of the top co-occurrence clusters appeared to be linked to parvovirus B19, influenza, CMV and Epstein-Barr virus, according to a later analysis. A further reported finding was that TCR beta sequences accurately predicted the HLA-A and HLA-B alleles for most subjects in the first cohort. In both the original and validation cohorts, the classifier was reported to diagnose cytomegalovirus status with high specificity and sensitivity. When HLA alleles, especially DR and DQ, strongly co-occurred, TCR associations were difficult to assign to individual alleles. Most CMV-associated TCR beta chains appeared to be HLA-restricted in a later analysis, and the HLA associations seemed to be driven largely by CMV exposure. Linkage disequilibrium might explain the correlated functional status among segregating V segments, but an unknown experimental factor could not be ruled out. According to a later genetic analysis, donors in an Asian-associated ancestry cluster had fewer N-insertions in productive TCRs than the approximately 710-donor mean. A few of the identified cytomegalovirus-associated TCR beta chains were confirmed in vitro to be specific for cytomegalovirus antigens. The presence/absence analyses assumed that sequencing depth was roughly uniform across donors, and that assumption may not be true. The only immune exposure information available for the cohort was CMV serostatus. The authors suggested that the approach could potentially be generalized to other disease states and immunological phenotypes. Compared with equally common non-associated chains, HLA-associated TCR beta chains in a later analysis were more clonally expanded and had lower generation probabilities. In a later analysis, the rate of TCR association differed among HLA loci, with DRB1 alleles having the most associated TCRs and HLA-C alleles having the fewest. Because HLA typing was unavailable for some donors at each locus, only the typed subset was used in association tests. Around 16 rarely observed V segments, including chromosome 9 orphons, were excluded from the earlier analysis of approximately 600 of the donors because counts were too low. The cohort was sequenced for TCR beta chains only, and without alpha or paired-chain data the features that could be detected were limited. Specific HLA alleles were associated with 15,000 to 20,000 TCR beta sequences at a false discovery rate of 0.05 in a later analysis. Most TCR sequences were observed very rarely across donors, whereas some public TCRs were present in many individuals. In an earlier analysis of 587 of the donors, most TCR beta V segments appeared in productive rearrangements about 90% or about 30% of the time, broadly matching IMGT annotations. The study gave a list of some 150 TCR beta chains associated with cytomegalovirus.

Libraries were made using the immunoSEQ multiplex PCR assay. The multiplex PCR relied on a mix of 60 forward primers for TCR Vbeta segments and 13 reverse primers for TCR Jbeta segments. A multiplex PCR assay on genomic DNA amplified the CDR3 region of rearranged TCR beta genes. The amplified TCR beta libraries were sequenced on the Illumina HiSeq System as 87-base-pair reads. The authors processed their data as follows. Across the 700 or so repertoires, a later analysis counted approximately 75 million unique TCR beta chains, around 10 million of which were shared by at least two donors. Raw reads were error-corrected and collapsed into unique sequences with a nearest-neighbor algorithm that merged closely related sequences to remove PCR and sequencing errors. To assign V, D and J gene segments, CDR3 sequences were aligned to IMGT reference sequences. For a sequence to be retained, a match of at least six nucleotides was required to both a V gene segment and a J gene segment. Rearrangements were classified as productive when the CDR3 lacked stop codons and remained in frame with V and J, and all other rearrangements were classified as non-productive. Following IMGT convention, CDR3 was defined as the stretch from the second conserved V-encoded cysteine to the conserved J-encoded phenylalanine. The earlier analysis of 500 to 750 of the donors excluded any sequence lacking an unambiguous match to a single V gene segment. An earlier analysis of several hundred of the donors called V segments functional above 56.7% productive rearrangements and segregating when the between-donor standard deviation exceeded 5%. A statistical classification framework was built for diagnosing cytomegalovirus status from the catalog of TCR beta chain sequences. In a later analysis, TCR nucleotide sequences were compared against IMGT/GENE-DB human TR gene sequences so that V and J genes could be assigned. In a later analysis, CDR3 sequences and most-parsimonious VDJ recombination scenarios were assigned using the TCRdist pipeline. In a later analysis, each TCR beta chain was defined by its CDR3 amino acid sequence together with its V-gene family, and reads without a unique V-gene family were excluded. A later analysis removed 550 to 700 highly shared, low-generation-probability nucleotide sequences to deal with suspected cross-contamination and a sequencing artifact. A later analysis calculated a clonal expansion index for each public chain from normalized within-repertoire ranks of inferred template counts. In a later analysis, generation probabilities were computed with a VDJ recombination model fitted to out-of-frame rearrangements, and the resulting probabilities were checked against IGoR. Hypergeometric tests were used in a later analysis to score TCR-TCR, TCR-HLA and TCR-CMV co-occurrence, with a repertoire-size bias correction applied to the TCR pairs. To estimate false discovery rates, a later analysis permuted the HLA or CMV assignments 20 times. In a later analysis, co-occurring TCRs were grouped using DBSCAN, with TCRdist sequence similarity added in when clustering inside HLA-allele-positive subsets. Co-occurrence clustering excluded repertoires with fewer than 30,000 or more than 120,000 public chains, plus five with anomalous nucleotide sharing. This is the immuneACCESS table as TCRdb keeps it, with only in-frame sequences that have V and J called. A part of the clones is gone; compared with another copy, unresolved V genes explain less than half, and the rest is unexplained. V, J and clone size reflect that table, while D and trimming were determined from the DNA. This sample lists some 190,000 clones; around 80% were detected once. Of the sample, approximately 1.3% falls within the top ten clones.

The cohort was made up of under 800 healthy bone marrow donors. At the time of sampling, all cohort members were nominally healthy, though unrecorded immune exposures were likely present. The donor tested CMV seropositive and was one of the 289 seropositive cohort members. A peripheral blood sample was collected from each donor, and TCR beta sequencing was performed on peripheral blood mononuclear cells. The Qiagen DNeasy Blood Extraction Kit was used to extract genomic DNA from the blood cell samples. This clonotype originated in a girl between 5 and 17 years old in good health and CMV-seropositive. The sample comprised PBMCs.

CDR3 region: CASSLLQGAGINEQFF. The bases are TGTGCCAGCAGCCTCCTTCAGGGGGCGGGTATCAATGAGCAGTTCTTC. The chain was built from TRBV4-2 and TRBJ2-1, with 8 bases in between that match TRBD1. Looking up the germline V gene yields CDR1 LGHNA and CDR2 YNFKEQ. The V end gives up 4 bases and the J end 6 bases, leaving 11 bases in the junction not matched to a gene. The CDR3 sequence holds 16 residues, the cysteine and phenylalanine included. This entry keeps only the CDR3 DNA: 48 bases, framed from base 1.